This T cell receptor (beta chain) was captured by sequencing in a study of Graves' ophthalmopathy and Graves' hyperthyroidism. Other autoimmune diseases, uncontrolled infections, pregnancy or lactation led to the exclusion of patients. RNA served as the template for amplifying TCR beta CDR3 regions. HTBI-primed RT-PCR formed the first round, and a multiplex PCR formed the second. TCRdb ran MiXCR on the multiplex PCR reads and lists one entry per CDR3 protein. The sample lists some 1.1 million distinct CDR3 sequences, roughly 35% occurring once. In this sample, this clonotype turned up many times. The specimen sequenced was peripheral blood or thyroid tissue (not recorded which). This TCR was sampled from an adult man with Graves' hyperthyroidism.

The CDR3 DNA follows: TGCGCCAGCAGTTCGGCGGGACAAGAGACCCAGTACTTC. The encoded protein is CASSSAGQETQYF. The rearrangement links TRBV10-1 to TRBJ2-5; D may be TRBD2 (6 bases). CDR1 WNHNN and CDR2 SYGVQD come from the germline V gene (reference sequence). V lost 5 bases, J lost 2 bases, and 9 bases lay in between. This CDR3 contains 13 residues.